These T cell receptor beta chains were read from a single sample in a study of early T cells in non-severe SARS-CoV-2 infection. TCRdb re-called the 5' RACE reads with MiXCR, one entry per CDR3 protein. The sample carries roughly 120,000 distinct CDR3 sequences, around 13% recorded once. The sample here was whole blood, taken at baseline. These receptors originate from an adult who was a healthcare worker with PCR-confirmed SARS-CoV-2 infection or an uninfected control (not recorded which). Each CDR3 is given with its conserved first and last residue. The D gene is left open where the match is weak.

V gene	J gene	D gene	CDR3 protein
TRBV7-2	TRBJ2-6	NA	CASSSRWEGAYGANVLTF
TRBV19	TRBJ2-4	TRBD1	CASSPRDRGKNIQYF
TRBV6-2/TRBV6-3	TRBJ2-7	NA	CASSYSLRYEQYF
TRBV28	TRBJ2-1	TRBD1	CASSPHRGGTGENEQFF
TRBV20-1	TRBJ2-5	TRBD2	CSANSGRGQETQYF
TRBV6-5	TRBJ2-3	NA	CASSPPGRPLDTQYF
TRBV20-1	TRBJ1-1	NA	CSASVAVNTEAFF
TRBV24-1	TRBJ2-1	TRBD2	CAAAGAGGPWNEQFF
TRBV6-5	TRBJ2-4	TRBD1	CASSSARTGKNIQYF
TRBV20-1	TRBJ2-3	TRBD2	CSGESPSGAVGTDTQYF